One and the same sample provided the 27 T cell receptor beta chains below, sequenced in a study of CD8 T cells in ankylosing spondylitis. Study-wide results and limits: Seemingly characteristic of ankylosing spondylitis blood was a TCR beta motif consisting of 7 or 8 highly homologous variants.

TCRdb fed the 5' RACE reads into MiXCR, producing one record per CDR3 protein. The sample lists about 540,000 distinct CDR3 sequences, roughly an eighth occurring once. The antigens these receptors bind are not known. Material for sequencing was blood, either unsorted or a sorted T cell fraction (not recorded which). The receptors come from a male donor with ankylosing spondylitis.

The sample holds a few counts of this clonotype. The chain employs TRBV7-9 and TRBJ1-5; D possibly corresponds to TRBD1 (5 bases). The length of the CDR3 is 14 residues. The ends were cut back, 8 bases at V and 4 bases at J, with 15 bases in the middle. The germline gives CDR1 SEHNR, CDR2 FQNEAQ (reference sequence). The CDR3 coding sequence is TGTGCCAGCCCTTGGGGGGAACCTAATCAGCCCCAGCATTTT. Amino acid sequence: CASPWGEPNQPQHF.

The V gene is TRBV3-1, the J gene TRBJ2-7; D not resolved. The length of the CDR3 is 13 residues. Germline V gene sequence: CDR1 LGHDT, CDR2 YNNKEL (reference sequence). V was trimmed by 0 bases and J by 6 bases, leaving 9 bases between them. In DNA, the CDR3 is TGTGCCAGCAGCCAAGATTACGGGCGCGAGCAGTACTTC. It is translated as CASSQDYGREQYF.

This clonotype showed up many times. The rearrangement uses TRBV6-1 and TRBJ2-3, with 10 nucleotides matching TRBD1. V shed 7 bases and J 0 bases; nucleotides not matched to a gene: 4. CDR3 size: 15 residues. Germline lookup yields CDR1 MNHNS and CDR2 SASEGT. DNA for the CDR3: TGTGCCAGCAACCGGGACAGGGGAAGCACAGATACGCAGTATTTT. The encoded protein is CASNRDRGSTDTQYF.

This chain connects TRBV5-1 to TRBJ1-2; D remains ambiguous. V lost 0 bases, J lost 4 bases, and 10 bases lay in between. The CDR3 sequence is 14 residues long. Germline CDR1 reads SGHRS; CDR2 reads YFSETQ. The CDR3 loop reads CASSLAGDTYGYTF. DNA for the CDR3: TGCGCCAGCAGCTTGGCCGGGGATACCTATGGCTACACCTTC.

This clonotype was seen ten or more times. The chain combines TRBV12-3 or TRBV12-4 with TRBJ2-2, with 10 bases matching TRBD2. With 5 bases clipped from V and 7 bases from J, the junction kept 7 bases outside the gene matches. This CDR3 comprises 15 residues. The CDR3 loop reads CASSPSGSFGGELFF. The CDR3 DNA sequence: TGTGCCAGCAGTCCTAGCGGGAGCTTTGGCGGGGAGCTGTTTTTT.

This clonotype was recorded a few times. The V and J genes are TRBV10-3 and TRBJ2-5; unclear D gene. The CDR3 has 14 amino acids. In germline, CDR1 is ENHRY, CDR2 SYGVKD. Trimming removed 2 bases at V and 4 bases at J, with 11 bases between. CDR3 coding DNA: TGTGCCATCAGTGAGGTGTCTCCTCGAGAGACCCAGTACTTC. Encoded protein: CAISEVSPRETQYF.

Many counts were recorded for this clonotype. This rearrangement joins TRBV7-9 to TRBJ1-1, with 7 nucleotides matching TRBD1. Germline loops: CDR1 SEHNR, CDR2 FQNEAQ (reference sequence). Losses at the gene ends were 3 bases for V and 8 bases for J; bases not matched to a gene: 3. This CDR3 has 12 residues. The CDR3 here is CASSFSTGEAFF. CDR3 DNA: TGTGCCAGCAGCTTCTCGACAGGGGAAGCTTTCTTT.

This clonotype was seen a few times. J is TRBJ2-4 and V is TRBV7-8, with D possibly being TRBD2 (5 bases). The CDR3 sequence is 17 residues long. Trimming shortened V by 4 bases and J by 0 bases, and 16 bases separated the two germline ends. Germline CDR1 reads SGHVS; CDR2 reads FQNEAQ. CDR3 loop: CASSYSEGILAKNIQYF. The CDR3 region has the DNA TGTGCCAGCAGCTACTCAGAGGGTATCCTAGCCAAAAACATTCAGTACTTC.

Many counts were recorded for this clonotype. This chain joins TRBV20-1 and TRBJ2-3, with TRBD2 matching 8 bases. The germline V gene encodes CDR1 DFQATT and CDR2 SNEGSKA (reference sequence). This CDR3 is built from 14 residues. J gave up 3 bases and V 3 bases, and 5 bases lay outside the gene matches. The CDR3 DNA reads as TGCAGTGCTAGCGGGAGGGCCGGAACAGATACGCAGTATTTT. As protein: CSASGRAGTDTQYF.

This clonotype was recorded a few times. This rearrangement joins TRBV5-6 to TRBJ2-2, with TRBD1 matching over 7 bases. The CDR3 runs 15 residues. The V and J ends lost 4 bases and 3 bases, in that order; junction bases with no gene match: 6. Germline V gives CDR1 SGHDT, CDR2 YYEEEE. The CDR3 DNA sequence: TGTGCCAGCAGCCCTGACAGGGTGGACACCGGGGAGCTGTTTTTT. Its translation: CASSPDRVDTGELFF.

Only a few counts were recorded for this clonotype. This sequence joins TRBV15 and TRBJ2-1; D possibly matches TRBD1 or TRBD2 (6 bases each). Trimming took off 4 bases at V and 9 bases at J, with 19 bases between the two ends. Per germline, CDR1 LNHNV and CDR2 YYDKDF (reference sequence). CDR3 length: 15 residues. The chain's CDR3 is CATSTYDRGQGEQFF. CDR3 DNA sequence: TGTGCCACCAGCACCTATGACCGGGGGCAGGGTGAGCAGTTCTTC.

CDR3: CASRSFRGYSYGSSYNEQFF. The CDR3 coding sequence is TGTGCCAGCAGGTCGTTTAGGGGTTACAGCTACGGGAGCTCCTACAATGAGCAGTTCTTC. The chain joins TRBV11-1 to TRBJ2-1; TRBD2 might be the D (6 bases). Trimming stripped 6 bases from V and 0 bases from J, with 27 bases between. CDR3 length: 20 residues. Germline V gene data show CDR1 as SGHAT and CDR2 as FQDESV (reference sequence).

V gene TRBV10-3 combines with J gene TRBJ2-7; D might be TRBD1 (6 bases). This CDR3 has 13 amino acids. V lost 5 bases, J lost 1 base, and 9 bases lay in between. Germline values: CDR1 ENHRY, CDR2 SYGVKD. The chain's CDR3 is CAISPQGSYEQYV. CDR3 DNA sequence: TGTGCCATCAGTCCTCAGGGGTCCTACGAGCAGTACGTC.

This chain joins TRBV27 and TRBJ1-5, with a tentative D call TRBD1 (6 bases). The V gene lost 7 bases and the J gene lost 5 bases, with 15 bases spanning the gap. The V gene's germline CDR1 is MNHEY and CDR2 SMNVEV (reference sequence). The CDR3 is 14 residues long. In DNA form, the CDR3 reads TGTGCCAGCAAACACCAACAGGGTGATCAGCCCCAGCATTTT. It specifies CASKHQQGDQPQHF.

This clonotype has at least ten counts. The chain recombines TRBV5-1 with TRBJ2-5, with 7 positions matching TRBD1. From germline, CDR1 is SGHRS and CDR2 YFSETQ. J gave up 3 bases and V 0 bases, and 2 bases lay outside the gene matches. CDR3 length: 14 amino acids. The CDR3 DNA is TGCGCCAGCAGCTTGGTAGGGACAGAAGAGACCCAGTACTTC. This gives the protein CASSLVGTEETQYF.

The chain recombines TRBV29-1 with TRBJ1-1; unclear D gene. The CDR3 is 14 amino acids. Trimming cost V 5 bases and J 0 bases, with 13 bases left between them. Germline CDR1 is SQVTM and CDR2 is ANQGSEA. The CDR3 nucleotides are TGCAGCGTTCCTTGGACGGCGGTGAACACTGAAGCTTTCTTT. Translating gives CSVPWTAVNTEAFF.

This clonotype came up a few times. The chain carries TRBV4-1 and TRBJ1-1, with 7 bases lining up with TRBD1. Germline CDR1 and CDR2: MGHRA and YSYEKL. V lost 4 bases to trimming and J lost 4 bases; unmatched junction nucleotides: 21. The CDR3 covers 19 residues. CDR3 sequence (DNA): TGCGCCAGCAGCCCTATCATGTCCGCAAGGGGGCGCCGGGTCACTGAAGCTTTCTTT. Translating gives CASSPIMSARGRRVTEAFF.

Only a few counts were recorded for this clonotype. V is TRBV20-1 and J is TRBJ2-5; TRBD1 aligns across 7 bases. The junction had 7 bases not matched to a gene; V was cut back by 1 base and J by 5 bases. This CDR3 contains 14 residues. Germline values: CDR1 DFQATT, CDR2 SNEGSKA (reference sequence). CDR3 sequence reads: CSARADRARETQYF. Written as DNA, the CDR3 is TGCAGTGCTAGAGCCGACAGGGCGCGGGAGACCCAGTACTTC.

This clonotype was seen ten or more times. V is TRBV5-1 and J is TRBJ2-1; 10 positions match TRBD2. This CDR3 is built from 18 residues. V shed 1 base, J shed 4 bases, and the junction held 11 bases outside the gene matches. The germline V gene encodes CDR1 SGHRS and CDR2 YFSETQ. In DNA form, the CDR3 reads TGCGCCAGCAGCTTGCGGCAGACTACTAGCGGGGAATACAATGAGCAGTTCTTC. Translated, it gives CASSLRQTTSGEYNEQFF.

The chain joins TRBV7-6 to TRBJ2-5; 9 positions agree with TRBD2. The CDR3 is made up of 16 amino acids. The junction had 6 bases not matched to a gene; V was cut back by 4 bases and J by 0 bases. Per germline, CDR1 SGHVS and CDR2 FNYEAQ. CDR3: CASSSATSGHQETQYF. The CDR3 DNA sequence: TGTGCCAGCAGCTCGGCGACTAGCGGACACCAAGAGACCCAGTACTTC. Full variable domain (missing parts from reference TRBV7-6 and TRBJ2-5): GAGVSQSPRYKVTKRGQDVALRCDPISGHVSLYWYRQALGQGPEFLTYFNYEAQQDKSGLPNDRFSAERPEGSISTLTIQRTEQRDSAMYRCASSSATSGHQETQYFGPGTRLLVL.

This chain joins TRBV5-1 and TRBJ2-3; 10 bases are a match to TRBD1. This CDR3 is built from 14 residues. The J segment lost 4 bases and the V segment lost 7 bases, leaving 6 bases of the junction unmatched. CDR1 is SGHRS, CDR2 YFSETQ, per germline. The CDR3 nucleotides read TGCGCCAGCGGCCGGGACAGGGGTTCAGATACGCAGTATTTT. Translating gives CASGRDRGSDTQYF.

This clonotype was observed a handful of times. The chain couples TRBV20-1 to TRBJ2-3; 14 nucleotides agree with TRBD2. This CDR3 contains 15 residues. After removal of 3 bases from V and 6 bases from J, the junction contained 5 bases not matched to a gene. Germline V gives CDR1 DFQATT, CDR2 SNEGSKA (reference sequence). Here the CDR3 DNA reads TGCAGTGCTAGCAGGACTAGCGGGAGGCGCGATACGCAGTATTTT. It specifies CSASRTSGRRDTQYF.

There are many counts of this clonotype. V gene TRBV5-1 combines with J gene TRBJ2-6; no firm D call. CDR3 length: 14 residues. Looked up from germline, CDR1 is SGHRS and CDR2 is YFSETQ. V was pared by 1 base and J by 2 bases, with 4 bases between. The DNA of the CDR3 is TGCGCCAGCAGCTTGATTCCTGGGGCCAACGTCCTGACTTTC. Translation: CASSLIPGANVLTF.

This clonotype was observed a few times. The chain joins TRBV11-2 to TRBJ2-3, with TRBD2 identical over 11 bases. Germline CDR1 SGHAT, CDR2 FQNNGV. This CDR3 has 19 residues. The V gene end was trimmed by 5 bases and the J gene end by 0 bases; junction bases not matched to a gene: 13. This CDR3 is CASSTNSGRAFRSTDTQYF. CDR3 DNA: TGTGCCAGCAGCACGAATAGCGGGAGGGCCTTTCGAAGCACAGATACGCAGTATTTT. Full variable domain (rest looked up from reference TRBV11-2 and TRBJ2-3): EAGVAQSPRYKIIEKRQSVAFWCNPISGHATLYWYQQILGQGPKLLIQFQNNGVVDDSQLPKDRFSAERLKGVDSTLKIQPAKLEDSAVYLCASSTNSGRAFRSTDTQYFGPGTRLTVL.

The rearrangement uses TRBV5-1 and TRBJ2-3; 10 positions agree with TRBD1. The CDR3 has 15 residues. Unmatched junction bases numbered 6, after V lost 0 bases and J lost 8 bases. Germline V CDR1 and CDR2: SGHRS, YFSETQ. The CDR3 coding sequence is TGCGCCAGCAGCTTGGGGACAGGGGGACGGGTTACGCAGTATTTT. It yields the protein CASSLGTGGRVTQYF.

On this clonotype: Just one base apart from a much larger clone, this may be a read error. The rearrangement uses TRBV6-1 and TRBJ2-1, with 8 bases identical to TRBD1. The trim removed 6 bases at V and 3 bases at J, leaving 1 base unmatched. Germline CDR1 is MNHNS and CDR2 is SASEGT. The CDR3 length is 13 residues. Here the CDR3 DNA reads TGTGCCAGCAGGGGACAGGACTACAATGAGCAGTTCTTC. Protein: CASRGQDYNEQFF.

The rearrangement uses TRBV30 and TRBJ2-7; 9 bases are shared with TRBD1. Per the germline V gene, CDR1 is GTSNPN and CDR2 is SVGIG (reference sequence). The CDR3 spans 14 residues. CDR3 protein: CATARGTGYEEQYF. CDR3 bases: TGTGCGACGGCAAGGGGGACAGGGTATGAAGAGCAGTACTTC. Drawing the rest from reference TRBV30 and TRBJ2-7, the complete variable domain is SQTIHQWPATLVQPVGSPLSLECTVEGTSNPNLYWYRQAAGRGLQLLFYSVGIGQISSEVPQNLSASRPQDRQFILSSKKLLLSDSGFYLCATARGTGYEEQYFGPGTRLTVT.